This TCR beta chain was sequenced in a study of shared clonotypes between healthy human individuals. The wider study: The plates for each donor numbered three CD4 naive, three CD4 memory, two CD8 naive and one CD8 memory.

V shed 0 bases and J 2 bases; nucleotides not matched to a gene: 2. Germline V gene sequence: CDR1 SGHDT, CDR2 YYEEEE. The CDR3 runs 15 residues. Naive CD8 cells comprised CD45RO-negative, CCR7-positively selected cells, excluding terminally differentiated effector memory CD45RA+ cells. Deep-level settings were used for running the assay. Sequencing was performed with immunoSEQ multiplex PCR; in TCRdb, only in-frame clones are kept and a portion is missing. The top ten hold 0.9% to 1.5% of the sample, which has about 1,800,000 clones, about 95% seen once. The sample consisted of naive CD8+ T cells sorted from blood. The sequence was obtained from a man younger than 30 in good health. The rearrangement uses TRBV5-6 and TRBJ2-3, with TRBD1 matching over 8 bases. The CDR3 region is CASSLAQGATDTQYF. In DNA form, the CDR3 reads TGTGCCAGCAGCTTGGCGCAGGGGGCCACAGATACGCAGTATTTT.